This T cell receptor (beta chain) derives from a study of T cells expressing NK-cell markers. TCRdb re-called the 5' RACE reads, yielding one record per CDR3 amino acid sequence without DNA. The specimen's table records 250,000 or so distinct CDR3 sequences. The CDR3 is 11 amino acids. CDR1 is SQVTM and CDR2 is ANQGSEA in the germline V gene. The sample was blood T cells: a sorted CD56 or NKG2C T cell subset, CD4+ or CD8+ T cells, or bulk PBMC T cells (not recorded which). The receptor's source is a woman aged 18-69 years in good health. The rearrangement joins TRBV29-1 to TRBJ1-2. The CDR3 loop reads CSVELNYGYTF.